These T cell receptor beta chains were read from a single sample in a study of blood T cell repertoires in COVID-19. Some clones are missing from TCRdb's copy, which holds only in-frame ones; the method was immunoSEQ multiplex PCR. Of some 110,000 clones in the sample, 60% to 80% were seen once. The sequenced material came from peripheral blood. These receptors were obtained from a human donor with acute or convalescent COVID-19. The donor label of this sample is uncertain. CDR3s include the opening cysteine and the closing phenylalanine or tryptophan. D genes are given only for firm matches. Rows may omit the clone size; those that give it use once, few, many or a size class.

d_call	clone_size	v_call	j_call	cdr3_aa	cdr3_nt
.	.	TRBV12-3/TRBV12-4	TRBJ1-2	CASSSNRESYTF	TGTGCCAGCAGTTCCAACAGGGAAAGTTACACCTTC
.	.	TRBV9	TRBJ2-4	CASSARGVGNIQYF	TGTGCCAGCAGCGCCCGCGGGGTAGGAAACATTCAGTACTTC
.	few	TRBV9	TRBJ1-1	CASSEGVEGEAFF	TGTGCCAGCAGCGAGGGGGTGGAAGGTGAAGCTTTCTTT
TRBD1	.	TRBV7-9	TRBJ1-2	CASSLSGQEANYGYTF	TGTGCCAGCAGCTTATCGGGACAGGAAGCTAACTATGGCTACACCTTC
.	.	TRBV5-1	TRBJ2-2	CASSLDRAGAGELFF	TGCGCCAGCAGCTTGGACAGGGCTGGGGCCGGGGAGCTGTTTTTT
.	many	TRBV2	TRBJ1-2	CASSESRGYGYTF	TGTGCCAGCAGTGAGTCCAGGGGTTATGGCTACACCTTC
TRBD2	.	TRBV11-2	TRBJ2-5	CASSLVVPGGQGAKETQYF	TGTGCCAGCAGCTTAGTTGTCCCGGGAGGCCAAGGAGCGAAAGAGACCCAGTACTTC
.	.	TRBV7-2	TRBJ1-4	CASSQGPGGLDEKLFF	TGTGCCAGCAGCCAGGGACCCGGGGGGTTGGATGAAAAACTGTTTTTT
.	many	TRBV19	TRBJ1-2	CASSMAGFYGYTF	TGTGCCAGTAGTATGGCGGGCTTCTATGGCTACACCTTC
.	.	TRBV5-1	TRBJ2-3	CASLQGGPQDTQYF	TGCGCCAGCCTCCAGGGGGGACCCCAGGATACGCAGTATTTT
.	few	TRBV29-1	TRBJ1-2	CTVGGRDGYTF	TGCACCGTTGGGGGGCGCGATGGCTACACCTTC
TRBD1	.	TRBV5-1	TRBJ2-7	CASSVGDRVSEQYF	TGCGCCAGCAGCGTCGGGGACAGGGTAAGCGAGCAGTACTTC
TRBD2	.	TRBV20-1	TRBJ2-5	CSASRASGAFKETQYF	TGCAGTGCTAGTCGGGCTAGCGGGGCATTTAAAGAGACCCAGTACTTC
TRBD1	.	TRBV11-2	TRBJ1-6	CASSLDRALHF	TGTGCCAGCAGCTTGGACAGGGCCCTCCACTTT
.	once	TRBV4-1	TRBJ1-5	CASSQEPGYQGQPQHF	TGCGCCAGCAGCCAAGAGCCGGGCTACCAGGGGCAGCCCCAGCATTTT
TRBD2	few	TRBV19	TRBJ2-3	CATKAGGYTDTQYF	TGTGCCACCAAAGCGGGGGGCTACACAGATACGCAGTATTTT
.	.	TRBV7-6	TRBJ2-1	CASSLAGGASYNEQFF	TGTGCCAGCAGCTTAGCTGGCGGGGCCTCCTACAATGAGCAGTTCTTC
.	few	TRBV6-1	TRBJ1-5	CASSEAIAGYSNQPQHF	TGTGCCAGCAGTGAAGCAATAGCCGGGTATAGCAATCAGCCCCAGCATTTT
TRBD1	few	TRBV30	TRBJ2-3	CAWNRQGSTDTQYF	TGTGCCTGGAATAGACAGGGTTCGACAGATACGCAGTATTTT
TRBD1	.	TRBV29-1	TRBJ2-1	CSVTGQGNNEQFF	TGCAGCGTGACGGGACAGGGAAATAATGAGCAGTTCTTC
.	once	TRBV27	TRBJ1-1	CASSLVVDSSKAFF	TGTGCCAGCAGTCTTGTAGTGGACAGCTCGAAAGCTTTCTTT
TRBD2	.	TRBV7-3	TRBJ2-3	CASSSAGFTDTQYF	TGTGCCAGCAGCTCAGCGGGGTTCACAGATACGCAGTATTTT
.	.	TRBV4-1	TRBJ1-6	CASSQDQNRRGNSPLHF	TGCGCCAGCAGCCAAGATCAAAACAGGAGAGGAAATTCACCCCTCCACTTT
.	few	TRBV21-1	TRBJ2-1	CASSKNGGPKSTDEQFF	TGTGCCAGCAGCAAAAATGGCGGGCCAAAATCTACAGATGAGCAGTTCTTC
TRBD2	.	TRBV9	TRBJ2-1	CASSGGLAGGLYNEQFF	TGTGCCAGCAGCGGAGGACTAGCGGGGGGGCTTTACAATGAGCAGTTCTTC
.	.	TRBV2	TRBJ1-4	CASSKGPGEKLFF	TGTGCCAGCAGTAAAGGGCCGGGTGAAAAACTGTTTTTT
TRBD1	.	TRBV7-2	TRBJ2-4	CASSMRTGSRNIQYF	TGTGCCAGCAGCATGAGGACAGGCTCAAGGAACATTCAGTACTTC
.	.	TRBV21-1	TRBJ2-7	CASSKAETATYEQYF	TGTGCCAGCAGCAAAGCTGAAACAGCCACCTACGAGCAGTACTTC
TRBD2	.	TRBV7-7	TRBJ2-3	CASSLGLADGTDTQYF	TGTGCTAGCAGCTTAGGGCTAGCGGACGGCACAGATACGCAGTATTTT
TRBD1	many	TRBV5-4	TRBJ1-2	CASSTGQGAKYGYTF	TGTGCCAGCAGCACAGGACAGGGGGCAAAGTATGGCTACACCTTC
.	.	TRBV5-1	TRBJ1-3	CASSGGRGSGNTIYF	TGCGCCAGCAGCGGGGGCCGAGGCTCTGGAAACACCATATATTTT
.	.	TRBV2	TRBJ1-6	CASSEAPSSPLHF	TGTGCCAGCAGTGAAGCGCCCAGTTCACCCCTCCACTTT
.	once	TRBV6-5	TRBJ2-5	CASSYSNRGGTQYF	TGTGCCAGCAGTTACTCGAACCGAGGTGGGACCCAGTACTTC
TRBD1	.	TRBV5-1	TRBJ1-2	CASSPGGLGDYGYTF	TGCGCCAGCAGCCCAGGGGGCCTTGGGGACTATGGCTACACCTTC
TRBD2	once	TRBV6-4	TRBJ2-3	CASSDSASGGTDTQYF	TGTGCCAGCAGTGACTCGGCTAGCGGGGGTACAGATACGCAGTATTTT
TRBD1	.	TRBV19	TRBJ1-2	CASSRPGQGHNNYGYTF	TGTGCCAGTTCCCGTCCGGGACAGGGGCATAATAACTATGGCTACACCTTC
.	.	TRBV5-1	TRBJ1-4	CASSRDGTNEKLFF	TGCGCCAGCAGCCGGGACGGGACAAATGAAAAACTGTTTTTT
.	.	TRBV4-1	TRBJ1-2	CASSARGQGYGYTF	TGCGCCAGCAGCGCCAGGGGCCAGGGCTATGGCTACACCTTC
.	.	TRBV7-9	TRBJ1-1	CASSFWGGANTEAFF	TGTGCCAGCAGCTTTTGGGGAGGGGCGAACACTGAAGCTTTCTTT
.	few	TRBV9	TRBJ1-5	CASPKAGEDNQPQHF	TGTGCCAGCCCTAAGGCGGGGGAGGACAATCAGCCCCAGCATTTT
.	.	TRBV9	TRBJ2-3	CASSVGPLEEDTQYF	TGTGCCAGCAGCGTAGGGCCGCTAGAAGAAGATACGCAGTATTTT
TRBD2	.	TRBV19	TRBJ2-1	CASREKRGYNEQFF	TGTGCCAGTAGAGAGAAGCGGGGGTACAATGAGCAGTTCTTC
.	.	TRBV6-5	TRBJ1-1	CASSFRGSEAFF	TGTGCCAGCAGTTTCAGGGGATCGGAAGCTTTCTTT
TRBD1	.	TRBV24-1	TRBJ1-5	CATSDSRTGGSNQPQHF	TGTGCCACCAGTGACTCTAGGACAGGGGGGAGCAATCAGCCCCAGCATTTT
.	.	TRBV7-8	TRBJ1-1	CASSLGRGPIEAFF	TGTGCCAGCAGCTTAGGGAGGGGTCCGATTGAAGCTTTCTTT
TRBD2	once	TRBV5-1	TRBJ2-1	CASSQGGGLNEQFF	TGCGCCAGCAGCCAGGGCGGGGGGCTGAATGAGCAGTTCTTC
.	many	TRBV12-3/TRBV12-4	TRBJ1-2	CASSPRRAGYTF	TGTGCCAGCAGTCCCCGCAGGGCCGGCTACACCTTC
TRBD1	.	TRBV30	TRBJ1-5	CAWSHGQGTPSNQPQHF	TGTGCCTGGAGTCACGGACAGGGAACTCCTAGCAATCAGCCCCAGCATTTT
.	.	TRBV6-5	TRBJ1-1	CASSRANLNTEAFF	TGTGCCAGCAGTCGAGCCAACTTGAACACTGAAGCTTTCTTT